Given below is one T cell receptor beta chain in context. Profiling relied on immunoSEQ multiplex PCR, and the TCRdb table lists in-frame clones only, not all of them. The top ten hold over 8.5% of the sample, which has about 90,000 clones, approximately 90% seen once. Germline V gene sequence: CDR1 MNHNS, CDR2 SASEGT. The CDR3 consists of 14 residues. The ends lost 7 bases at V and 0 bases at J; junction bases unmatched: 2. This sample was taken from a study of PD-L1 blockade in urothelial cancer. Study overall: The patients first took atezolizumab in about 2014, receiving 1,200 mg intravenously every 3 weeks.

The source is a man in his sixties with urothelial cancer. The rearrangement links TRBV6-1 to TRBJ2-7; 11 positions match TRBD2. Source: PBMCs, taken around atezolizumab (anti-PD-L1) treatment. The CDR3 here is CASKGLADSYEQYF. The CDR3 nucleotides are TGTGCCAGCAAGGGACTAGCGGACTCCTACGAGCAGTACTTC.